Shown below are 23 T cell receptor beta chains from a single sample sequenced in a study of OX40 agonist ivuxolimab in advanced cancers. Profiling relied on immunoSEQ multiplex PCR, and the TCRdb table lists in-frame clones only, not all of them. Of fewer than 25,000 clones detected, 78% appear once; the ten largest clones hold about 1.5%. Sequenced here: CD4+ or CD8+ T cells sorted from blood, sampled in a trial of the OX40 agonist ivuxolimab. The receptors here all came from an adult with an advanced solid tumor such as melanoma, head and neck, liver or kidney cancer.

The CDR3 region has the DNA TGTGCCAGCAGTCCCGGTATAGGGAATCAGCCCCAGCATTTT. This gives the protein CASSPGIGNQPQHF. This chain joins TRBV28 and TRBJ1-5, with D unclear. The CDR3 sequence is 14 residues long. V was clipped by 5 bases and J by 4 bases, with 12 bases between them. Germline CDR1 MDHEN, CDR2 SYDVKM.

This chain uses TRBV7-2 with TRBJ2-5; TRBD1 might be the D (8 bases). V was clipped by 5 bases and J by 5 bases, with 15 bases between them. The CDR3 has 14 amino acids. The germline V gene has CDR1 SGHTA and CDR2 FQGNSA. This CDR3 reads CASSPDRGGETQYF. The CDR3 bases are TGTGCCAGCAGCCCAGACAGGGGAGGGGAGACCCAGTACTTC.

Only a few counts were recorded for this clone. This chain connects TRBV6-6 to TRBJ2-4; D perhaps matches TRBD1 (6 bases). The V gene's germline CDR1 is MNHNY and CDR2 SVGAGI (reference sequence). The length of the CDR3 is 14 residues. Between the trimmed V and J ends, which lost 0 bases and 7 bases, there was a span of 10 bases. For the CDR3, the DNA is TGTGCCAGCAGTTACTCGGACAGCCTTAACATTCAGTACTTC. It is translated as CASSYSDSLNIQYF.

The chain joins TRBV7-2 to TRBJ1-1, with D unclear. Germline V lookup: CDR1 SGHTA, CDR2 FQGNSA. V was cut by 5 bases and J by 4 bases, with 14 bases left in between. This CDR3 is built from 14 residues. The CDR3 loop is CASSPAGILTEAFF. DNA of the CDR3: TGTGCCAGCAGCCCCGCGGGGATACTCACTGAAGCTTTCTTT.

This chain connects TRBV18 to TRBJ2-1; D unclear. This CDR3 comprises 13 residues. CDR1 is KGHSH and CDR2 is LQKENI in the germline V gene. Trimming took 0 bases from V and 10 from J, leaving 10 bases between them. The DNA for the CDR3 is TGTGCCAGCTCACCACCGGTGGATGTGGAGCAGTTCTTC. As protein: CASSPPVDVEQFF.

The rearrangement uses TRBV9 and TRBJ1-5; D unresolved. Trimming removed 2 bases from V and 5 bases from J, with 8 bases in between. CDR3 length: 13 residues. The germline V gene encodes CDR1 SGDLS and CDR2 YYNGEE. Here the CDR3 reads CASSVGPDQPQHF. CDR3 DNA: TGTGCCAGCAGCGTCGGACCAGATCAGCCCCAGCATTTT.

V usage is TRBV6-1 and J usage is TRBJ1-3; D is unresolved. The CDR3 is made up of 13 amino acids. V was shortened by 6 bases and J by 0 bases, with 6 bases between the two germline ends. CDR1 and CDR2 from the germline V gene are MNHNS and SASEGT. The CDR3 DNA reads as TGTGCCAGCAGCGGGATCTCTGGAAACACCATATATTTT. It codes for CASSGISGNTIYF.

This sequence joins TRBV30 and TRBJ1-2, with D perhaps TRBD1 (6 bases). V lost 3 bases and J lost 7, with 12 bases in between. In germline, CDR1 is GTSNPN, CDR2 SVGIG (reference sequence). The CDR3 spans 12 residues. This CDR3 reads CAWSGGAPGYTF. CDR3 DNA sequence: TGTGCCTGGAGCGGGGGGGCCCCTGGCTACACCTTC.

The chain couples TRBV18 to TRBJ2-1; D is uncertain. The V end was cut by 8 bases, the J end by 5 bases, with 16 bases between. The germline CDR1 and CDR2 sequences are KGHSH and LQKENI. The CDR3 is made up of 14 amino acids. In nucleotides, the CDR3 is TGTGCCAGCCGCAAAAGCCATATACACAATGAGCAGTTCTTC. This gives the protein CASRKSHIHNEQFF.

This clone has more than one count but fewer than ten. The genes are TRBV19 and TRBJ2-3; 8 bases are shared with TRBD1. CDR1 is LNHDA, CDR2 SQIVND, per germline (reference sequence). The CDR3 is 14 residues long. The trim removed 5 bases at V and 2 bases at J, leaving 3 bases unmatched. The CDR3 sequence is CASSLQGDTDTQYF. The CDR3 nucleotides are TGTGCCAGTAGTTTACAGGGGGACACAGATACGCAGTATTTT.

The CDR3 bases are TGTGCCAGCTCAAGGACCGGGGACACTGAAGCTTTCTTT. This gives the protein CASSRTGDTEAFF. The V gene is TRBV18, the J gene TRBJ1-1; D gene ambiguous. Trimming shortened V by 5 bases and J by 3 bases, and 10 bases separated the two germline ends. This CDR3 comprises 13 residues. Germline V gives CDR1 KGHSH, CDR2 LQKENI.

This chain links TRBV28 with TRBJ1-4, with no clear D. V lost 2 bases and J lost 8, with 3 bases in between. Per germline, CDR1 MDHEN and CDR2 SYDVKM. The CDR3 totals 11 residues. CDR3 coding DNA: TGTGCCAGCAGTTTAAGGGAAAAACTGTTTTTT. Protein product: CASSLREKLFF.

The chain has TRBV18 and TRBJ2-2; 8 bases are shared with TRBD1. This CDR3 is built from 15 residues. Germline-derived CDR1 and CDR2 are KGHSH and LQKENI. Losses at the gene ends were 3 bases for V and 7 bases for J; bases not matched to a gene: 7. In nucleotides, the CDR3 is TGTGCCAGCTCACCTACGCGACAGGGGAACGGGGAGCTGTTTTTT. This codes for CASSPTRQGNGELFF.

The V and J genes are TRBV7-2 and TRBJ2-7; 10 bases are shared with TRBD1. With 5 bases clipped from V and 4 bases from J, the junction kept 11 bases outside the gene matches. Germline CDR1 and CDR2: SGHTA and FQGNSA. There are 16 residues in the CDR3. CDR3 coding DNA: TGTGCCAGCAGCACCCAACTAGGACAGGGGGTGTACGAGCAGTACTTC. The encoded protein is CASSTQLGQGVYEQYF.

CDR3 in amino acids: CASSGRDRLSHEQYF. In DNA, the CDR3 is TGTGCCAGCAGTGGCCGGGACAGATTAAGCCACGAGCAGTACTTC. The rearrangement joins TRBV6-6 to TRBJ2-7; 7 bases are a match to TRBD1. Germline V gene data show CDR1 as MNHNY and CDR2 as SVGAGI (reference sequence). V was pared by 5 bases and J by 5 bases, with 12 bases of the junction left unmatched. CDR3 length: 15 residues.

By sample fraction, this clone is medium-sized. The chain combines TRBV18 with TRBJ1-1; perhaps TRBD1 as D (6 bases). The CDR3 runs to 14 residues. Germline values: CDR1 KGHSH, CDR2 LQKENI. V was cut by 9 bases and J by 5 bases, with 19 bases left in between. DNA for the CDR3: TGTGCCAGTTCTATAAGCGCAGGGGAAACTGAAGCTTTCTTT. Protein product: CASSISAGETEAFF. The full variable domain, completed using reference TRBV18 and TRBJ1-1, is NAGVMQNPRHLVRRRGQEARLRCSPMKGHSHVYWYRQLPEEGLKFMVYLQKENIIDESGMPKERFSAEFPKEGPSILRIQQVVRGDSAAYFCASSISAGETEAFFGQGTRLTVV.

This clone was detected only a few times. V gene TRBV14 combines with J gene TRBJ1-2; TRBD1 agrees at 9 bases. J lost 4 bases, V lost 2 bases, and 5 bases had no gene match. The germline gives CDR1 SGHDN, CDR2 FVKESK. This CDR3 contains 15 residues. CDR3 sequence: CASSQRSGQGYGYTF. CDR3 in DNA: TGTGCCAGCAGCCAACGTTCGGGACAGGGCTATGGCTACACCTTC.

This chain connects TRBV27 to TRBJ1-6; D uncertain. The CDR3 runs 13 residues. The V gene lost 8 bases and the J gene lost 0 bases, with 5 bases spanning the gap. The germline gives CDR1 MNHEY, CDR2 SMNVEV (reference sequence). The CDR3 reads CASLSSYNSPLHF. The CDR3, as DNA: TGTGCCAGCTTGAGCTCCTATAATTCACCCCTCCACTTT.

This clone was seen a single time. The chain is built from TRBV6-5 and TRBJ1-1, with D maybe TRBD1 (5 bases). Trimming left V 6 bases short and J 0 bases short, with 8 bases between. The CDR3 runs to 13 residues. Looked up from germline, CDR1 is MNHEY and CDR2 is SVGAGI. DNA of the CDR3: TGTGCCAGCAGGCGGGGGGTGAACACTGAAGCTTTCTTT. It encodes CASRRGVNTEAFF.

This chain joins TRBV29-1 and TRBJ2-1; TRBD1 matches 11 bases. CDR3 length equals 15 residues. Trimming removed 5 bases from V and 0 bases from J; junction bases left unmatched: 3. Germline loops: CDR1 SQVTM, CDR2 ANQGSEA. The CDR3 nucleotides are TGCAGCGTTTCCGGACAGGGGGCCTCCTACAATGAGCAGTTCTTC. Translating it yields CSVSGQGASYNEQFF.

The CDR3: CASSSQDNSPLHF. Written as DNA, the CDR3 is TGTGCCAGCAGCTCCCAAGATAATTCACCCCTCCACTTT. The chain couples TRBV7-6 to TRBJ1-6, with unresolved D. Germline CDR1 and CDR2: SGHVS and FNYEAQ. CDR3 length equals 13 residues. V was clipped by 4 bases and J by 5 bases, with 6 bases between them.

The chain combines TRBV6-5 with TRBJ2-7; TRBD2 aligns across 9 bases. V gave up 5 bases and J gave up 3 bases; unmatched junction bases: 5. Germline assignment: CDR1 MNHEY and CDR2 SVGAGI. The CDR3 is 14 residues long. The chain's CDR3 is CASSVGLANYEQYF. The CDR3 DNA sequence: TGTGCCAGCAGTGTGGGACTAGCCAACTACGAGCAGTACTTC.

The chain is built from TRBV14 and TRBJ2-1, with D perhaps TRBD2 (7 bases). Trimming took 4 bases from V and 4 from J, leaving 11 bases between them. Germline V CDR1 and CDR2: SGHDN, FVKESK. This CDR3 comprises 14 residues. This CDR3 is CASSRGGAYNEQFF. In nucleotides, the CDR3 is TGTGCCAGCAGCCGAGGGGGGGCGTACAATGAGCAGTTCTTC.